This T cell receptor beta chain appears in the sequencing data of a study of vaccination and CD4 T cells after COVID-19. Per germline, CDR1 MDHEN and CDR2 SYDVKM. The length of the CDR3 is 15 residues. Trimming stripped 5 bases from V and 4 bases from J, with 15 bases between. Findings of the study overall: There was no significant change from 21 to 38 median reactive clonotypes. The cohort comprised relatively few convalescent patients, and no early post-infection timepoints were analyzed.

Turning to this clonotype: Its antigen is currently unknown.

Treatment meaning: approximately 9-day PBMC culture with coronavirus spike peptide pools or control peptides (ViraFEST assay). The ViraFEST method relied on peptide pools to expand antigen-specific T cells, followed by TCR sequencing. The Oncomine TCR Beta short-read assay was what sequenced the DNA obtained from cultured CD4+ T cells. From CD4+ T cells that had been cultured, genomic DNA was extracted. TCRdb processed the PCR reads anew with MiXCR; each CDR3 protein has one entry. The sample records about 20,000 distinct CDR3 sequences, just under 55% being singletons. Material for sequencing was CD4+ T cells from blood, cultured in vitro. V is TRBV28 and J is TRBJ1-5; D uncertain. The source of this sequence is a human donor who had recovered from COVID-19. CDR3 amino acids: CASSDSTSLNQPQHF. In DNA form, the CDR3 reads TGTGCCAGCAGTGACTCCACATCCTTGAATCAGCCCCAGCATTTT.